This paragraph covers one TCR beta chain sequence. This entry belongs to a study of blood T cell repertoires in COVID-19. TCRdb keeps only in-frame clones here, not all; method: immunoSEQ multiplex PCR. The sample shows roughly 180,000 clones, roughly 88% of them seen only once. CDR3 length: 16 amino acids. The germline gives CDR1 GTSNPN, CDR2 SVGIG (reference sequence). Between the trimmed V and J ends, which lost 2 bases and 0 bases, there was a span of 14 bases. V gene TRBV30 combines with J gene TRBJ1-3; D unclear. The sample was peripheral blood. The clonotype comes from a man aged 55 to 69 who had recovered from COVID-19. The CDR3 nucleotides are TGTGCCTGGAGTTTACGCCGGTTGAGCTCTGGAAACACCATATATTTT. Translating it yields CAWSLRRLSSGNTIYF.